This TCR beta chain was identified in a study of T cell responses to AZD1222 COVID-19 vaccine. Findings and caveats of the study: Close to half of spike-specific TCRs reportedly recognize unmutated variant regions. Rises in breadth and depth of Spike-specific TCRs came after two AZD1222 doses.

The assay was immunoSEQ multiplex PCR, and TCRdb's table has in-frame clones only and misses some. In the table there are about 78,000 clones, approximately 88% of which are singletons. On this clone: Its antigen is unidentified.

Germline V gene data show CDR1 as MDHEN and CDR2 as SYDVKM. Trimming pared 4 bases from V and 0 bases from J, leaving 10 bases between. The CDR3 is 16 residues long. The sample here was peripheral blood, taken on day 0 of MenACWY control vaccination. The chain has TRBV28 and TRBJ1-6, with D uncertain. This TCR was recovered from an adult in good health. DNA of the CDR3: TGTGCCAGCAGTTGGCGACCGAGCTCCTATAATTCACCCCTCCACTTT. Its translation: CASSWRPSSYNSPLHF.